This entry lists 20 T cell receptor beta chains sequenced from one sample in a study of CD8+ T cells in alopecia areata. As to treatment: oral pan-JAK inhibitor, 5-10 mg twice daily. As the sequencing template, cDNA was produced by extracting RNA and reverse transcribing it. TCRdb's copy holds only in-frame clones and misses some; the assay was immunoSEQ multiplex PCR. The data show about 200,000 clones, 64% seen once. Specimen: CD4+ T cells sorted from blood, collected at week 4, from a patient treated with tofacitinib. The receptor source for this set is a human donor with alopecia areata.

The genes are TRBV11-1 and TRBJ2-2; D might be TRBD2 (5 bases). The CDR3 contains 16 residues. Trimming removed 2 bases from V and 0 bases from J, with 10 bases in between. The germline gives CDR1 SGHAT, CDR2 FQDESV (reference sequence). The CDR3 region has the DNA TGTGCCAGCAGCTTATCATGGACTTCGAACACCGGGGAGCTGTTTTTT. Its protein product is CASSLSWTSNTGELFF.

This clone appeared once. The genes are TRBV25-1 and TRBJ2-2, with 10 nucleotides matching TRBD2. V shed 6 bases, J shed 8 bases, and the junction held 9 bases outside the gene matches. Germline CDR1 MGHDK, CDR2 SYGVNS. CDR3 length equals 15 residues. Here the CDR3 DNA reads TGTGCCAGCAGCGTTAGTAGCGGGGGGACTGGGGAGCTGTTTTTT. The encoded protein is CASSVSSGGTGELFF.

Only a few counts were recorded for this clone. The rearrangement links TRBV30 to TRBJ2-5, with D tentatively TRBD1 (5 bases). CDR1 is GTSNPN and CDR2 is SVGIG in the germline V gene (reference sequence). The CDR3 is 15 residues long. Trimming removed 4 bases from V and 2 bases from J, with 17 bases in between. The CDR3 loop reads CAWTHPWGSQETQYF. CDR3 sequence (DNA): TGTGCCTGGACCCACCCATGGGGCTCACAAGAGACCCAGTACTTC.

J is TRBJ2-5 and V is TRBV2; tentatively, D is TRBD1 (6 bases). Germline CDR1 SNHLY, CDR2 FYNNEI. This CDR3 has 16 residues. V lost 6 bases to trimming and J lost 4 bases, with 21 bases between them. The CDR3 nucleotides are TGTGCCAGCAGCGGCCGGGTGGCAGGGGTTGGAGAGACCCAGTACTTC. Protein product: CASSGRVAGVGETQYF. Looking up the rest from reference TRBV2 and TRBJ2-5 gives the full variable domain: EPEVTQTPSHQVTQMGQEVILRCVPISNHLYFYWYRQILGQKVEFLVSFYNNEISEKSEIFDDQFSVERPDGSNFTLKIRSTKLEDSAMYFCASSGRVAGVGETQYFGPGTRLLVL.

The chain's CDR3 is CAWSEGDTQYF. The CDR3 region has the DNA TGTGCCTGGAGTGAGGGGGATACGCAGTATTTT. This rearrangement joins TRBV30 to TRBJ2-3, with D perhaps TRBD1 (5 bases). V lost 1 base to trimming and J lost 6 bases, with 5 bases between them. The V gene's germline CDR1 is GTSNPN and CDR2 SVGIG (reference sequence). This CDR3 has 11 residues.

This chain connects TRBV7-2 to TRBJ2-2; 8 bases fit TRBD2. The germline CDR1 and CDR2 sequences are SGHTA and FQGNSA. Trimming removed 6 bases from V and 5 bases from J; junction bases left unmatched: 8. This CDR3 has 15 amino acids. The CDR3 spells CASSSEGTRTGELFF. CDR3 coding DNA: TGTGCCAGCAGTTCGGAGGGGACTAGAACCGGGGAGCTGTTTTTT.

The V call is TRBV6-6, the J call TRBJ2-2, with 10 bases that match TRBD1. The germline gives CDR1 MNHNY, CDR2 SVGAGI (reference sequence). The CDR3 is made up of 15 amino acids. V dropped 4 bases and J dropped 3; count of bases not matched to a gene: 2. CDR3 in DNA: TGTGCCAGCAGTTTGGGACAGGGGTACACCGGGGAGCTGTTTTTT. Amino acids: CASSLGQGYTGELFF.

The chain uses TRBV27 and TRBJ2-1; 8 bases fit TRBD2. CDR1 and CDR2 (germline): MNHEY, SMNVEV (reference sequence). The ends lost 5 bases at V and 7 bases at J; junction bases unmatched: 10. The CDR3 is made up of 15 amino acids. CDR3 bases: TGTGCCAGCAGTCCAGGGACTAGTTACTTGAATGAGCAGTTCTTC. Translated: CASSPGTSYLNEQFF.

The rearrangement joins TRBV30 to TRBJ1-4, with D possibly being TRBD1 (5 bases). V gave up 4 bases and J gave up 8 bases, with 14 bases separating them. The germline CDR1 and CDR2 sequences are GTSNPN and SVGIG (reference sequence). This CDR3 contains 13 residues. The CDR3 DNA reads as TGTGCCTGGACCCCAGGGACCTCCGAAAAACTGTTTTTT. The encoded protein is CAWTPGTSEKLFF.

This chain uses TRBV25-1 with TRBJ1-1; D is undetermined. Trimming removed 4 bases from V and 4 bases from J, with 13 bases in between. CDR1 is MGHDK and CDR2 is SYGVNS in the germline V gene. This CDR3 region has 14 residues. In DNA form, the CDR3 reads TGTGCCAGCAGTGGCCCGGCCGGCGCCACTGAAGCTTTCTTT. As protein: CASSGPAGATEAFF.

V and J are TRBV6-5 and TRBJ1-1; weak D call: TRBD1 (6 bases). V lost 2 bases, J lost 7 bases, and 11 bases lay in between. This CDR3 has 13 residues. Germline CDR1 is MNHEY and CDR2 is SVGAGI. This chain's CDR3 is CASSYGQGLEAFF. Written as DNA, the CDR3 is TGTGCCAGCAGTTACGGGCAGGGGCTTGAAGCTTTCTTT.

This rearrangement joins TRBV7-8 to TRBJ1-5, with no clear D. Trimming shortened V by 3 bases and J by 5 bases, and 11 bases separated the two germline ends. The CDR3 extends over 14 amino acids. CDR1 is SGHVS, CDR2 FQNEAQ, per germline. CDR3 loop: CASSFSRRDQPQHF. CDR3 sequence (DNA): TGTGCCAGCAGCTTTTCACGGAGGGATCAGCCCCAGCATTTT.

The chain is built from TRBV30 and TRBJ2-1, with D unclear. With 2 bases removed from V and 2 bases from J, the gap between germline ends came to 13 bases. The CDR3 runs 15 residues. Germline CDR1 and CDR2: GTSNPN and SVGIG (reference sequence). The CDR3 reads CAWSPPTKTYNEQFF. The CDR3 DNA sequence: TGTGCCTGGAGTCCTCCTACGAAAACCTACAATGAGCAGTTCTTC. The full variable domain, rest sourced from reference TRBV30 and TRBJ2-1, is SQTIHQWPATLVQPVGSPLSLECTVEGTSNPNLYWYRQAAGRGLQLLFYSVGIGQISSEVPQNLSASRPQDRQFILSSKKLLLSDSGFYLCAWSPPTKTYNEQFFGPGTRLTVL.

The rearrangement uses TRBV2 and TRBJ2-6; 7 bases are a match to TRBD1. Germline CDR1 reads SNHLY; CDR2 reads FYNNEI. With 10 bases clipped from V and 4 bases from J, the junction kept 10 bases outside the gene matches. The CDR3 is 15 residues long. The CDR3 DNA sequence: TGTGCCATCTTACCACAGGGGACCGGGGCCAACGTCCTGACTTTC. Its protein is CAILPQGTGANVLTF.

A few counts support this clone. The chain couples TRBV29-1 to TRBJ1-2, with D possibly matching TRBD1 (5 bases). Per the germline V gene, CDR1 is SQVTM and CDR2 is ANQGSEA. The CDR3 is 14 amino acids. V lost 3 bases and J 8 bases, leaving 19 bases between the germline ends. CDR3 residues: CSVEERDRIGGYTF. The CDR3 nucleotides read TGCAGCGTTGAGGAAAGGGACCGCATAGGAGGCTACACCTTC.

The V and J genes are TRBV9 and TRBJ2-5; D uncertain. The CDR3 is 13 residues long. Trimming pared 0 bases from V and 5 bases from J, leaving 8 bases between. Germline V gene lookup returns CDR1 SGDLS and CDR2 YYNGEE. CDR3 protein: CASSVADTETQYF. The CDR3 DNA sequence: TGTGCCAGCAGCGTAGCCGACACGGAGACCCAGTACTTC.

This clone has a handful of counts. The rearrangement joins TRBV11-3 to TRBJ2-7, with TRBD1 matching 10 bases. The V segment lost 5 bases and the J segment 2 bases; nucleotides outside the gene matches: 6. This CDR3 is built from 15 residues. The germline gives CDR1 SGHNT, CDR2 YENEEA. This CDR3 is CASSPWTGGTYEQYF. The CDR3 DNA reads TGTGCCAGCAGCCCCTGGACAGGGGGAACCTACGAGCAGTACTTC. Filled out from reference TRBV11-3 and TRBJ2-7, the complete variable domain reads EAGVVQSPRYKIIEKKQPVAFWCNPISGHNTLYWYLQNLGQGPELLIRYENEEAVDDSQLPKDRFSAERLKGVDSTLKIQPAELGDSAVYLCASSPWTGGTYEQYFGPGTRLTVT.

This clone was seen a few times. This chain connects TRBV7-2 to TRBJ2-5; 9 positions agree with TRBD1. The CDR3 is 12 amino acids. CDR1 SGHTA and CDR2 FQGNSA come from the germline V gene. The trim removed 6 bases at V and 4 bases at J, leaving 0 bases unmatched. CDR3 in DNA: TGTGCCAGCAGGGACAGGGGAGAGACCCAGTACTTC. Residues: CASRDRGETQYF.

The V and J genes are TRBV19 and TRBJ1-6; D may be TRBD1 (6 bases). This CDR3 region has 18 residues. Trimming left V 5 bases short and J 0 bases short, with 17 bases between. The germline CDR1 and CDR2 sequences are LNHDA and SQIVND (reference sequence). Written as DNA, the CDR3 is TGTGCCAGTAGTCCTCGGGACACCGCAAGCTCCTATAATTCACCCCTCCACTTT. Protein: CASSPRDTASSYNSPLHF.

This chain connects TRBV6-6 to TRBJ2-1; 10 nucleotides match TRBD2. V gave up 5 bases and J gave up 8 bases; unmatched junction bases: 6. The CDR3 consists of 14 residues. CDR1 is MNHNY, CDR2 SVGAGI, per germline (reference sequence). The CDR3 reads CASSVSGGRDEQFF. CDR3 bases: TGTGCCAGCAGTGTTAGCGGGGGGAGGGATGAGCAGTTCTTC.